The 27 T cell receptor beta chains listed next were all sequenced from one sample in a study of spatial heterogeneity in lung cancer. Each CDR3 protein is one row after TCRdb ran MiXCR on the 5' RACE reads. The sample lists about 82,000 distinct CDR3 sequences, roughly 12% occurring once. Time point described: sample taken at primary tumor resection. The authors sequenced whole RNA from tumor, nontumor lung or frozen PBMC without sorting. The sample consisted of PBMCs, taken at surgery. These receptors originate from a male donor with early-stage non-small cell lung cancer.

The chain is built from TRBV11-2 and TRBJ2-3; weak D call: TRBD1 (5 bases). The CDR3 sequence is 17 residues long. The germline V and J ends were trimmed by 0 bases and 5 bases, with 18 bases remaining between them. From germline, CDR1 is SGHAT and CDR2 FQNNGV. The CDR3 loop is CASSLDGRQLGRDTQYF. The DNA for the CDR3 is TGTGCCAGCAGCTTAGACGGCAGACAGCTAGGTAGAGATACGCAGTATTTT.

The gene calls are TRBV5-1 and TRBJ2-7; TRBD2 matches 7 bases. The V segment lost 1 base and the J segment 2 bases; nucleotides outside the gene matches: 6. Germline CDR1 SGHRS, CDR2 YFSETQ. The CDR3 has 15 residues. CDR3 protein: CASSLSGAIPYEQYF. The CDR3 coding sequence is TGCGCCAGCAGCTTGAGCGGGGCAATCCCCTACGAGCAGTACTTC.

V usage is TRBV29-1 and J usage is TRBJ2-7; 8 bases align to TRBD1. The CDR3 length is 12 residues. Per the germline V gene, CDR1 is SQVTM and CDR2 is ANQGSEA. The V and J ends lost 6 bases and 2 bases, in that order; junction bases with no gene match: 3. CDR3 sequence: CSVGQAPYEQYF. In DNA, the CDR3 is TGCAGCGTGGGACAGGCCCCCTACGAGCAGTACTTC.

The rearrangement joins TRBV6-2 or TRBV6-3 to TRBJ2-5, with TRBD1 matching over 7 bases. The V gene's germline CDR1 is MNHEY and CDR2 SVGEGT. The CDR3 contains 13 residues. The junction had 6 bases not matched to a gene; V was cut back by 6 bases and J by 5 bases. The CDR3 loop is CASRDRRAETQYF. Here the CDR3 DNA reads TGTGCCAGCAGGGACAGGCGGGCCGAGACCCAGTACTTC.

This clonotype was observed a few times. The chain has TRBV20-1 and TRBJ1-6; TRBD1 matches at 9 bases. Germline V gene sequence: CDR1 DFQATT, CDR2 SNEGSKA (reference sequence). V was pared by 3 bases and J by 8 bases, with 11 bases of the junction left unmatched. The CDR3 loop spans 16 amino acids. CDR3 in amino acids: CSASNWGQGSDSPLHF. CDR3 bases: TGCAGTGCTAGTAATTGGGGACAGGGTTCGGATTCACCCCTCCACTTT.

The V call is TRBV6-2 or TRBV6-3, the J call TRBJ2-6; TRBD2 matches at 9 bases. Germline assignment: CDR1 MNHEY and CDR2 SVGEGT. CDR3 length: 18 residues. The ends lost 5 bases at V and 2 bases at J; junction bases unmatched: 10. CDR3 amino acids: CASSPRGSGRPGANVLTF. The CDR3 nucleotides read TGTGCCAGCAGTCCACGCGGGAGCGGGAGGCCTGGGGCCAACGTCCTGACTTTC.

This clonotype has more than one count but fewer than ten. CDR3 coding DNA: TGTGCCAGCAGCTTAAATCCGGGGACACCTCATGGGGAGCAGTACTTC. It specifies CASSLNPGTPHGEQYF. The chain uses TRBV7-9 and TRBJ2-7; a weak D match, TRBD1 (6 bases). This CDR3 is 16 amino acids long. V was trimmed by 2 bases and J by 7 bases, leaving 21 bases between them. CDR1 is SEHNR, CDR2 FQNEAQ, per germline (reference sequence).

In this sample, this clonotype turned up many times. This chain connects TRBV12-3 or TRBV12-4 to TRBJ1-2; weak D call: TRBD1 (5 bases). V shed 0 bases and J shed 2 bases, with 7 bases lying between them. The CDR3 is 14 amino acids. CDR3 loop: CASSLAPGNYGYTF. The CDR3 DNA follows: TGTGCCAGCAGTTTAGCCCCAGGGAACTATGGCTACACCTTC.

This clonotype appeared a few times. The gene calls are TRBV14 and TRBJ1-1; no definite D call. Trimming took off 4 bases at V and 2 bases at J, with 8 bases between the two ends. The CDR3 contains 13 residues. CDR1 is SGHDN and CDR2 is FVKESK in the germline V gene. CDR3 sequence reads: CASSLQANTEAFF. CDR3 sequence (DNA): TGTGCCAGCAGCCTCCAGGCCAACACTGAAGCTTTCTTT. The entire variable domain, with the rest obtained from reference TRBV14 and TRBJ1-1, is as follows: EAGVTQFPSHSVIEKGQTVTLRCDPISGHDNLYWYRRVMGKEIKFLLHFVKESKQDESGMPNNRFLAERTGGTYSTLKVQPAELEDSGVYFCASSLQANTEAFFGQGTRLTVV.

This clonotype has only a few counts. The chain combines TRBV19 with TRBJ2-3; 8 nucleotides align to TRBD2. V lost 7 bases to trimming and J lost 2 bases; unmatched junction nucleotides: 8. This CDR3 is 15 amino acids long. Germline loops: CDR1 LNHDA, CDR2 SQIVND (reference sequence). CDR3 sequence: CASNWASGHTDTQYF. In DNA, the CDR3 is TGTGCCAGTAATTGGGCTAGCGGGCACACAGATACGCAGTATTTT. Together with reference TRBV19 and TRBJ2-3, the CDR3 gives the full variable domain: DGGITQSPKYLFRKEGQNVTLSCEQNLNHDAMYWYRQDPGQGLRLIYYSQIVNDFQKGDIAEGYSVSREKKESFPLTVTSAQKNPTAFYLCASNWASGHTDTQYFGPGTRLTVL.

The chain carries TRBV29-1 and TRBJ1-1, with TRBD1 as a possible D gene (5 bases). This CDR3 is built from 14 residues. Germline CDR1 reads SQVTM; CDR2 reads ANQGSEA. Between the trimmed V and J ends, which lost 5 bases and 2 bases, there was a span of 15 bases. This CDR3 reads CSVKRTGANTEAFF. CDR3 DNA sequence: TGCAGCGTTAAACGGACCGGGGCTAACACTGAAGCTTTCTTT.

The V and J genes are TRBV7-2 and TRBJ1-6; no firm D call. The CDR3 is 13 amino acids. Trimming stripped 6 bases from V and 9 bases from J, with 12 bases between. CDR1 is SGHTA, CDR2 FQGNSA, per germline. The DNA for the CDR3 is TGTGCCAGCAGTGTTTTAGAAGGTTCACCCCTCCACTTT. Translated, it gives CASSVLEGSPLHF.

This clonotype appeared a few times. The gene calls are TRBV10-3 and TRBJ2-7; 9 nucleotides line up with TRBD2. The CDR3 spans 15 residues. Germline assignment: CDR1 ENHRY and CDR2 SYGVKD. J gave up 6 bases and V 5 bases, and 11 bases lay outside the gene matches. The CDR3 sequence: CAISSLAGGPREQYF. The DNA of the CDR3 is TGTGCCATCAGTTCTTTGGCGGGAGGGCCTCGCGAGCAGTACTTC.

The rearrangement uses TRBV5-1 and TRBJ2-7, with TRBD1 identical over 10 bases. Per the germline V gene, CDR1 is SGHRS and CDR2 is YFSETQ. The CDR3 consists of 16 residues. The junction had 12 bases not matched to a gene; V was cut back by 4 bases and J by 5 bases. The CDR3 is CASSLRSGQGLDEQYF. The CDR3 DNA reads as TGCGCCAGCAGCCTACGATCGGGACAGGGGCTGGACGAGCAGTACTTC.

This sequence joins TRBV3-1 and TRBJ2-2; D may be TRBD2 (6 bases). The CDR3 spans 16 residues. The ends were cut back, 3 bases at V and 3 bases at J, with 14 bases in the middle. CDR1 and CDR2 from the germline V gene are LGHDT and YNNKEL (reference sequence). The CDR3 region has the DNA TGTGCCAGCAGCCACATGGGGCGGGGTCACACCGGGGAGCTGTTTTTT. Translating gives CASSHMGRGHTGELFF.

This clonotype was detected a few times. This rearrangement joins TRBV20-1 to TRBJ2-7; 9 bases agree with TRBD2. This CDR3 is 15 amino acids long. V trimming: 0 bases; J trimming: 1 base; junction bases outside the gene matches: 4. CDR1 is DFQATT, CDR2 SNEGSKA, per germline (reference sequence). This CDR3 reads CSARDPTSGSYEQYF. In DNA, the CDR3 is TGCAGTGCTAGAGATCCCACTAGCGGGTCCTACGAGCAGTACTTC.

The V and J genes are TRBV7-3 and TRBJ2-2; 8 bases align to TRBD1. Germline assignment: CDR1 SGHTA and CDR2 FQGTGA. The CDR3 totals 16 residues. Losses at the gene ends were 1 base for V and 7 bases for J; bases not matched to a gene: 8. The DNA of the CDR3 is TGTGCCAGCAGCTTAAGGGGGCGCGGGACAGGCGGGGAGCTGTTTTTT. Protein sequence: CASSLRGRGTGGELFF.

A word on this clonotype: One end of the junction is discordant with germline, which a read error may explain. The V and J genes are TRBV20-1 and TRBJ2-1; 8 bases agree with TRBD1. Germline CDR1 is DFQATT and CDR2 is SNEGSKA (reference sequence). CDR3 size: 14 residues. DNA of the CDR3: TGCAGTGCTAGCCCCTCGAGACAGGGGAATGAGCAGGTCTTC. It translates to CSASPSRQGNEQVF.

This clonotype was counted ten times or more. The V call is TRBV10-3, the J call TRBJ2-3, with D unclear. With 6 bases removed from V and 6 bases from J, the gap between germline ends came to 10 bases. Germline CDR1 ENHRY, CDR2 SYGVKD. The CDR3 has 12 amino acids. The CDR3 coding sequence is TGTGCCATCAGCGGAGCTGGGGATACGCAGTATTTT. Encoded protein: CAISGAGDTQYF.

In this sample, this clonotype turned up many times. The chain uses TRBV9 and TRBJ2-3; 8 bases are shared with TRBD1. Germline values: CDR1 SGDLS, CDR2 YYNGEE. J was trimmed by 3 bases and V by 3 bases; bases with no gene match: 6. This CDR3 has 15 residues. This CDR3 reads CASSEQGVQTDTQYF. In nucleotides, the CDR3 is TGTGCCAGCAGCGAACAGGGGGTCCAAACAGATACGCAGTATTTT. The complete variable domain, with remaining parts taken from reference TRBV9 and TRBJ2-3, reads DSGVTQTPKHLITATGQRVTLRCSPRSGDLSVYWYQQSLDQGLQFLIQYYNGEERAKGNILERFSAQQFPDLHSELNLSSLELGDSALYFCASSEQGVQTDTQYFGPGTRLTVL.

Only a few counts were recorded for this clonotype. This chain joins TRBV20-1 and TRBJ2-3; D perhaps matches TRBD2 (7 bases). Germline V gene sequence: CDR1 DFQATT, CDR2 SNEGSKA (reference sequence). Trimming left V 5 bases short and J 6 bases short, with 21 bases between. CDR3 length: 15 residues. The CDR3 DNA reads as TGCAGTGCTGGGGCCGGCGGGGGCCAGGGGGATACGCAGTATTTT. It yields the protein CSAGAGGGQGDTQYF.

The table lists this clonotype with a few counts. The rearrangement uses TRBV5-1 and TRBJ2-1; 7 bases align to TRBD1. Germline loops: CDR1 SGHRS, CDR2 YFSETQ. V shed 3 bases, J shed 4 bases, and the junction held 10 bases outside the gene matches. CDR3 size: 16 residues. The CDR3 coding sequence is TGCGCCAGCAGCTCCTCGACAGGGAACTCTTACAATGAGCAGTTCTTC. Protein sequence: CASSSSTGNSYNEQFF.

This clonotype was counted a few times. The chain uses TRBV29-1 and TRBJ2-2, with no clear D. Germline V gives CDR1 SQVTM, CDR2 ANQGSEA. V was cut by 6 bases and J by 2 bases, with 7 bases left in between. CDR3 length equals 12 residues. For the CDR3, the DNA is TGCAGCGTCGGTCCCAACACCGGGGAGCTGTTTTTT. It yields the protein CSVGPNTGELFF.

The J gene is TRBJ1-2, the V gene TRBV12-3 or TRBV12-4; TRBD1 matches at 12 bases. V trimming: 7 bases; J trimming: 7 bases; junction bases outside the gene matches: 10. CDR3 length: 15 amino acids. The CDR3 DNA reads TGTGCCAGCACCTTCCCCGGGACAGGGGGCCTTGGCTACACCTTC. It translates to CASTFPGTGGLGYTF.

Only a few counts were recorded for this clonotype. The genes are TRBV7-2 and TRBJ2-2; TRBD1 or TRBD2 may be the D gene (5 bases each). Trimming pared 1 base from V and 5 bases from J, leaving 14 bases between. The CDR3 has 16 amino acids. The germline V gene encodes CDR1 SGHTA and CDR2 FQGNSA. Written as DNA, the CDR3 is TGTGCCAGCAGCTTAGTCTCCGGGACCCGAACCGGGGAGCTGTTTTTT. Amino acids: CASSLVSGTRTGELFF.

With respect to this clonotype: A much larger clone differs from this one at a single base, so this may be a read error. Given the absence of the conserved phenylalanine or tryptophan at the CDR3 end, a read error is likely. The chain employs TRBV24-1 and TRBJ2-7; D not certain. Trimming shortened V by 2 bases and J by 5 bases, and 9 bases separated the two germline ends. There are 13 residues in the CDR3. Germline V gene data show CDR1 as KGHDR and CDR2 as SFDVKD. CDR3 coding DNA: TGTGCCACCAGTGATTCCTACAGCGACGAGCAGTACCTC. This gives the protein CATSDSYSDEQYL.

This chain connects TRBV18 to TRBJ2-1; TRBD2 aligns across 10 bases. V shed 0 bases, J shed 5 bases, and the junction held 7 bases outside the gene matches. CDR1 and CDR2 from the germline V gene are KGHSH and LQKENI. This CDR3 contains 17 residues. CDR3 DNA sequence: TGTGCCAGCTCACCACCGAACACAGCGGGGGGGCACAATGAGCAGTTCTTC. Its protein is CASSPPNTAGGHNEQFF.